Listed below are T cell receptor beta chains from one sample, sequenced in a study of cytomegalovirus exposure and HLA in healthy donors. Some clones are missing from TCRdb's copy, which holds only in-frame ones; the method was immunoSEQ multiplex PCR. The data contain 120,000 to 150,000 clones, around 90% of them singletons. Source material: PBMCs. Receptors originate from a woman between 40 and 50 years old in good health and CMV-seronegative. The CDR3 runs from the conserved cysteine through the conserved F or W. Each record gives: CDR3 DNA, CDR3 protein, V gene, J gene, D gene, clone size. The D gene is left open where the match is weak. Clone size is stated in some rows and not others, as once, few, many or a class when expanded.

TGTGCCAGCAAGGACAGCCTCGGGGATAGCAATCAGCCCCAGCATTTT	CASKDSLGDSNQPQHF	TRBV25-1	TRBJ1-5	.	.
TGTGCCAGCAGCGTAGGAGGCTCGGCCCGGGACACCATATATTTT	CASSVGGSARDTIYF	TRBV9	TRBJ1-3	.	.
TGTGCCAGCAGTTTCGCCGGGACAGGGGGCGCACTCAATCAGCCCCAGCATTTT	CASSFAGTGGALNQPQHF	TRBV28	TRBJ1-5	TRBD1	.
TGTGCCAGCAGTCTAATACAATCAGGGACAGATACGCAGTATTTT	CASSLIQSGTDTQYF	TRBV27	TRBJ2-3	.	.
TGTGCCAGCAGCTTTGGGGTGACAGCTAACACTGAAGCTTTCTTT	CASSFGVTANTEAFF	TRBV11-2	TRBJ1-1	.	.
TGTGCCAGCAGCCCCCACGTCGCGGTTGTGAACACTGAAGCTTTCTTT	CASSPHVAVVNTEAFF	TRBV9	TRBJ1-1	.	.
TGTGCCATCAGTGAAGTCATGGCGGGAGATGCCACAGATACGCAGTATTTT	CAISEVMAGDATDTQYF	TRBV10-3	TRBJ2-3	TRBD2	.
TGCGCCAGCAGCTTGGAGGCGGCCATTGAGCAGTTCTTC	CASSLEAAIEQFF	TRBV5-1	TRBJ2-1	.	.
TGTGCCAGTACGGGAGGGGCGGGAGTGCTCACAGATACGCAGTATTTT	CASTGGAGVLTDTQYF	TRBV19	TRBJ2-3	TRBD2	.
TGCAGCGTTGAAGAATACAGGGAACACACTGAAGCTTTCTTT	CSVEEYREHTEAFF	TRBV29-1	TRBJ1-1	.	few
TGTGCCAGCAGCTTAACGGGAGACGAGCAGTACTTC	CASSLTGDEQYF	TRBV7-9	TRBJ2-7	.	.
TGTGCCAGCAGCTTAGACTACGAGACCTACAATGAGCAGTTCTTC	CASSLDYETYNEQFF	TRBV7-2	TRBJ2-1	.	.
TGCGCCAGCAGCTTGGGGTCGGTCTCTGGGGCCAACGTCCTGACTTTC	CASSLGSVSGANVLTF	TRBV5-1	TRBJ2-6	.	.
TGCGCCAGCAGCTACGGGACTAGCGGGACGGATGAGCAGTTCTTC	CASSYGTSGTDEQFF	TRBV5-1	TRBJ2-1	TRBD2	.
TGCGCCAGCAGTGAATTTGCGGGGTTATACGAGCAGTACTTC	CASSEFAGLYEQYF	TRBV10-2	TRBJ2-7	.	.
TGTGCCAGCAGTAACTACAGGGGAGAGGACAAAAACATTCAGTACTTC	CASSNYRGEDKNIQYF	TRBV7-9	TRBJ2-4	TRBD1	.
TGTGCCAGCAGTTTAAGAAGCTTAGCCAAAAACATTCAGTACTTC	CASSLRSLAKNIQYF	TRBV28	TRBJ2-4	.	.
TGTGCCAGCAGCTTGTTCCGGGATAGCGGTTCCTACAATGAGCAGTTCTTC	CASSLFRDSGSYNEQFF	TRBV5-4	TRBJ2-1	.	.
TGTGCCAGCATAGGGGGAGCCGCAGATACGCAGTATTTT	CASIGGAADTQYF	TRBV28	TRBJ2-3	.	.
TGCGCCAGCAGCCCCTGGACAGACGTGTACCAAGAGACCCAGTACTTC	CASSPWTDVYQETQYF	TRBV5-1	TRBJ2-5	.	.
TGCGCCAGCAGCTTTACGGGAGGGGGGGAGACCCAGTACTTC	CASSFTGGGETQYF	TRBV5-1	TRBJ2-5	TRBD2	.
TGCGCCAGCAGCCAAGACGTAGGAGCCGGAAACACCATATATTTT	CASSQDVGAGNTIYF	TRBV5-1	TRBJ1-3	.	.
TGTGCCATCGGGGGACTAGCGGGACTCTCCTACAATGAGCAGTTCTTC	CAIGGLAGLSYNEQFF	TRBV10-3	TRBJ2-1	TRBD2	.
TGTTCCAGCAGGCGGACTAGCGGGACGACAGATACGCAGTATTTT	CSSRRTSGTTDTQYF	TRBV7-9	TRBJ2-3	TRBD2	.
TGTGCCAGCAGCTTGGAAGGGCGGGGCTATGGCTACACCTTC	CASSLEGRGYGYTF	TRBV5-4	TRBJ1-2	.	.
TGTGCCAGCTCACGGAACAGGGCTAGCGGGAGTCCTACCTCCTACGAGCAGTACTTC	CASSRNRASGSPTSYEQYF	TRBV18	TRBJ2-7	TRBD2	.
TGTGCCAGCAGTTACTTAGGGGACAGGGAGGATGGCTACACCTTC	CASSYLGDREDGYTF	TRBV6-5	TRBJ1-2	TRBD1	.
TGCAGCGTGGCCGCAGGACAGGGGGGGGGCTACGAGCAGTACTTC	CSVAAGQGGGYEQYF	TRBV29-1	TRBJ2-7	TRBD1	.
TGTGCCATCGGTGACGCAGGGCGAGGTAACACCGGGGAGCTGTTTTTT	CAIGDAGRGNTGELFF	TRBV10-3	TRBJ2-2	.	.
TGTGCCAGCAGCGCGACAGGGCTGAACACTGAAGCTTTCTTT	CASSATGLNTEAFF	TRBV5-4	TRBJ1-1	TRBD1	.
TGTGCCAGCAGCACTCGGACGGGAGGGTATAGCAATCAGCCCCAGCATTTT	CASSTRTGGYSNQPQHF	TRBV28	TRBJ1-5	.	.
TGTGCCAGCAGCCATTGGGGCGGGGGCTCCTACGAGCAGTACTTC	CASSHWGGGSYEQYF	TRBV6-5	TRBJ2-7	TRBD2	.
TGTGCCAGCAGCTTTCTTGACTATTCCCGATACTTC	CASSFLDYSRYF	TRBV11-3	TRBJ2-7	.	.
TGTGCCAGCAGCGTTCTAGCGGGGGACTACAATGAGCAGTTCTTC	CASSVLAGDYNEQFF	TRBV7-2	TRBJ2-1	TRBD2	.
TGTGCCAGCAGTTCCGGGGGTTATATGCGGGAGCTGTTTTTT	CASSSGGYMRELFF	TRBV2	TRBJ2-2	.	few
TGTGCCAGCAGCGCACCCGGGATCCAGTACTTC	CASSAPGIQYF	TRBV13	TRBJ2-7	.	.
TGCGCCAGCAGCTTAGGACAGTTATACAGCACAGATACGCAGTATTTT	CASSLGQLYSTDTQYF	TRBV5-1	TRBJ2-3	.	once
TGTGCCAGCAGGGGCGCCCCGGGACAGACGTCCTACGAGCAGTACTTC	CASRGAPGQTSYEQYF	TRBV2	TRBJ2-7	TRBD1	.
TGTGCCAGCAGTTTCCCCCATTACGAGCAGTACTTC	CASSFPHYEQYF	TRBV28	TRBJ2-7	.	.
TGTGCCTGGACGAGATGGGATAGCGGGAGTCACGAGCAGTACTTC	CAWTRWDSGSHEQYF	TRBV30	TRBJ2-7	TRBD2	.
TGCGCCAGCAGCTTGGTTCTAGCGGGAGTCCTGGAGACCCAGTACTTC	CASSLVLAGVLETQYF	TRBV5-1	TRBJ2-5	TRBD2	.
TGTTCCAGCAGCCCGCAGGGGGCAAATGAAAAACTGTTTTTT	CSSSPQGANEKLFF	TRBV7-9	TRBJ1-4	TRBD1	.
TGTGCCAGCAGCCTGGACAATCCCTATGGCTACACCTTC	CASSLDNPYGYTF	TRBV28	TRBJ1-2	.	.
TGCGCCAGCAGCTTGGAGGTAGGGGGTGGCTACACCTTC	CASSLEVGGGYTF	TRBV5-1	TRBJ1-2	.	.
TGCGCCAGCAGCTTGGATGGGACAGGGAACGAGCAGTACTTC	CASSLDGTGNEQYF	TRBV5-1	TRBJ2-7	TRBD1	.
TGTGCCAGCAGCTATCCCGTAGTCTCTGGGGCCAACGTCCTGACTTTC	CASSYPVVSGANVLTF	TRBV7-9	TRBJ2-6	.	.
TGTGCCAGCAGCTTGTTGACTAGGTACGAGCAGTACTTC	CASSLLTRYEQYF	TRBV7-2	TRBJ2-7	.	.
TGCGCCAGCAGCCAAGGGTTTGGGACAGGCCCGTACGAGCAGTACTTC	CASSQGFGTGPYEQYF	TRBV4-3	TRBJ2-7	TRBD1	once
TGTGCCAGTAGTATAGTGGCAGGGGGCTACGAGCAGTACTTC	CASSIVAGGYEQYF	TRBV19	TRBJ2-7	TRBD1	.
TGTGCCAGCAGTCCGCCGGGACCTAGCGGCACAGATACGCAGTATTTT	CASSPPGPSGTDTQYF	TRBV28	TRBJ2-3	.	.
TGTGCCAGCAGCCAAAAGATTCTGGCTAGCGGGAGAGTAGGCGGGACAGATACGCAGTATTTT	CASSQKILASGRVGGTDTQYF	TRBV4-2	TRBJ2-3	TRBD2	.
TGTGCCAGCAGCCTCCATATTGCGACTAGCACAGATACGCAGTATTTT	CASSLHIATSTDTQYF	TRBV7-9	TRBJ2-3	.	.